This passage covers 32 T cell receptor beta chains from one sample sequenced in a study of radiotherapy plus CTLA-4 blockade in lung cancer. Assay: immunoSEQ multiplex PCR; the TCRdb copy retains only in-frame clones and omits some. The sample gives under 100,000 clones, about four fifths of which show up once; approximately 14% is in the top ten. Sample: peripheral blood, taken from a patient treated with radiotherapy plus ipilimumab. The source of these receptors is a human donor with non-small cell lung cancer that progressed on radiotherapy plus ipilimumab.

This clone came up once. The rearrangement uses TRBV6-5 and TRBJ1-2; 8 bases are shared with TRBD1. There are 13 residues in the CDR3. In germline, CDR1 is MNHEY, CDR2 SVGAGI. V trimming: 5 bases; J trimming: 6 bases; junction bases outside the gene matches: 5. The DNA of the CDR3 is TGTGCCAGCAGTGCGGGACAGGTCAATGGCTACACCTTC. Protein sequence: CASSAGQVNGYTF.

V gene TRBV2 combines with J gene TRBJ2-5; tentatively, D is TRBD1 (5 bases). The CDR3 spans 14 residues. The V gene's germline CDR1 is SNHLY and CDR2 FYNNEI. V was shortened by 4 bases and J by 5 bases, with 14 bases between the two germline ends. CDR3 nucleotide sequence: TGTGCCAGCAGTGGCCCGTGGGGCGACGAGACCCAGTACTTC. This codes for CASSGPWGDETQYF.

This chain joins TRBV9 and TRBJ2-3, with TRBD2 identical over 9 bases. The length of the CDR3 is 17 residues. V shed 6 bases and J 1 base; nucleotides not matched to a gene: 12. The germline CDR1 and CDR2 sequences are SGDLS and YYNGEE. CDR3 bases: TGTGCCAGCACCTCCGCAGATAGCGGGAGCGGCACAGATACGCAGTATTTT. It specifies CASTSADSGSGTDTQYF.

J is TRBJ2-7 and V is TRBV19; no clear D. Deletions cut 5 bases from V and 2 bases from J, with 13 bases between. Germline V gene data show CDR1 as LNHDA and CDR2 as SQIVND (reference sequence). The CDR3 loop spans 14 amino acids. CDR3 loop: CASSPQGITYEQYF. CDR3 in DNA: TGTGCCAGTAGTCCCCAAGGCATTACCTACGAGCAGTACTTC.

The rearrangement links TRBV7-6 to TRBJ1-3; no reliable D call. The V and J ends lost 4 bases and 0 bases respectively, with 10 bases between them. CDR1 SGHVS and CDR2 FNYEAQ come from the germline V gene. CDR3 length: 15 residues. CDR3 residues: CASSSRYSSGNTIYF. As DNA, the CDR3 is TGTGCCAGCAGCTCTAGGTATAGCTCTGGAAACACCATATATTTT.

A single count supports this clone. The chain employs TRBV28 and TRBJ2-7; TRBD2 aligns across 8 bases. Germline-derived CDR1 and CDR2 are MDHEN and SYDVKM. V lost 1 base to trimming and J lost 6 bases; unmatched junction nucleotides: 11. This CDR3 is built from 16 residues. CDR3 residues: CASSLSAGLGPLEQYF. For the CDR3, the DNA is TGTGCCAGCAGTTTATCCGCGGGACTAGGACCTCTCGAGCAGTACTTC.

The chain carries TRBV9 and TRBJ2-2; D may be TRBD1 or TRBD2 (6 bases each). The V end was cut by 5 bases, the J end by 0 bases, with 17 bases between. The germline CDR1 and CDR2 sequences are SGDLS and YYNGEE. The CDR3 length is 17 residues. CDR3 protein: CASSGAGGPANTGELFF. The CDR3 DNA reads TGTGCCAGCAGTGGCGCCGGGGGCCCCGCGAACACCGGGGAGCTGTTTTTT.

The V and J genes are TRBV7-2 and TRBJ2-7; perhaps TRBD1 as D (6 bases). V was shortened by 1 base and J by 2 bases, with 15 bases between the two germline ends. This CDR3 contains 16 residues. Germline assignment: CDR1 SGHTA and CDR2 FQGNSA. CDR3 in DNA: TGTGCCAGCAGCTTAGGGTCAGGGGCCCCCCCCTACGAGCAGTACTTC. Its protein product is CASSLGSGAPPYEQYF.

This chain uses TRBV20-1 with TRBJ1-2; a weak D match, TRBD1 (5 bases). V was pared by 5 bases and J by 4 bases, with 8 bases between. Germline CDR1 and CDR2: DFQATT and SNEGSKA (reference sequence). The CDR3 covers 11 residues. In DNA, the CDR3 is TGCAGTGCTGGGGGACTCTATGGCTACACCTTC. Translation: CSAGGLYGYTF.

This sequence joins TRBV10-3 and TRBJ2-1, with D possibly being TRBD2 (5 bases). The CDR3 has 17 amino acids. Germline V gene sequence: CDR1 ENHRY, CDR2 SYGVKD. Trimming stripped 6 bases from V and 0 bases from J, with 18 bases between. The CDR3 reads CAISAGPPGSSYNEQFF. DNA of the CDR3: TGTGCCATCAGCGCCGGACCCCCTGGGAGCTCCTACAATGAGCAGTTCTTC.

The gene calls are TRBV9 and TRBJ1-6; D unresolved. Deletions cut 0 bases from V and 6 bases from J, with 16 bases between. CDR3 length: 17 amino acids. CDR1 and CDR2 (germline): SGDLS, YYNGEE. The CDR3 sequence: CASSVDPWQTTNSPLHF. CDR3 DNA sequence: TGTGCCAGCAGCGTAGACCCATGGCAGACTACTAATTCACCCCTCCACTTT.

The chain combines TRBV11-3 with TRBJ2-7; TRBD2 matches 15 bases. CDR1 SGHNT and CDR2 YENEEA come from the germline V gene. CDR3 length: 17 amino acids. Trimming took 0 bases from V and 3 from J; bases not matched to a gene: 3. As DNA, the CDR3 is TGTGCCAGCAGCTTAGAGTGGACTAGCGGGAGGGGCTACGAGCAGTACTTC. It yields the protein CASSLEWTSGRGYEQYF.

The CDR3 sequence is CASSPGQPRDTQYF. The CDR3 DNA reads as TGCGCCAGCAGCCCCGGGCAACCGCGGGATACGCAGTATTTT. The chain uses TRBV5-1 and TRBJ2-3, with unresolved D. The CDR3 covers 14 residues. Germline lookup yields CDR1 SGHRS and CDR2 YFSETQ. The V and J ends lost 4 bases and 6 bases respectively, with 15 bases between them.

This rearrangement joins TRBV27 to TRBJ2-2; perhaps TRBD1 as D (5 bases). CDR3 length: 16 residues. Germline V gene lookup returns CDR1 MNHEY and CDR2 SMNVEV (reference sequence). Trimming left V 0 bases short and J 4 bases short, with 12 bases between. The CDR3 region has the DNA TGTGCCAGCAGTTTATCGTCAAGGGGCATCACCGGGGAGCTGTTTTTT. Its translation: CASSLSSRGITGELFF.

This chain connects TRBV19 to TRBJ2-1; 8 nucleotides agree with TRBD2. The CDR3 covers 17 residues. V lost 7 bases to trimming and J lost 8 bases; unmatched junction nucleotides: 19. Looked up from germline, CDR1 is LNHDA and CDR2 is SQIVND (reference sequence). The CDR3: CASKETKTVGGGDEQFF. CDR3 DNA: TGTGCCAGTAAAGAGACTAAAACTGTCGGGGGGGGCGATGAGCAGTTCTTC.

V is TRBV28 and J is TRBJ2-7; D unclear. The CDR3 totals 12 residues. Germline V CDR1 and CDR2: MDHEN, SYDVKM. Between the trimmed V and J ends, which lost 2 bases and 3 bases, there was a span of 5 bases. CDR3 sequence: CASSLLLYEQYF. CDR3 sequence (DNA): TGTGCCAGCAGTTTACTCCTCTACGAGCAGTACTTC.

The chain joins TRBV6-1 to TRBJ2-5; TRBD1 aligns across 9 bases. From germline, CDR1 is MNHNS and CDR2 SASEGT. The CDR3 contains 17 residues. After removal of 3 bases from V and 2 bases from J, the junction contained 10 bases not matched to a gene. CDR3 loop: CASSDLGQGFTQETQYF. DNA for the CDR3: TGTGCCAGCAGTGATTTGGGACAGGGATTTACACAAGAGACCCAGTACTTC.

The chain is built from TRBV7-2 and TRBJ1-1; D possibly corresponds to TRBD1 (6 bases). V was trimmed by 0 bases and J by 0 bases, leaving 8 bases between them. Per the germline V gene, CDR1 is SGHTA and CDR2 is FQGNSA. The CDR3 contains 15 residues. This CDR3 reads CASSLATGMNTEAFF. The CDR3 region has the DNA TGTGCCAGCAGCTTAGCGACAGGCATGAACACTGAAGCTTTCTTT.

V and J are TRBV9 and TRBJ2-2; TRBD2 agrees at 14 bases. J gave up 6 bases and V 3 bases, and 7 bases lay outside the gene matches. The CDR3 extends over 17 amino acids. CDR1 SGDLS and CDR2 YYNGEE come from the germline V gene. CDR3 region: CASSDNSGLAGAGELFF. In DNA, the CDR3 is TGTGCCAGCAGCGACAACTCGGGACTAGCGGGGGCCGGGGAGCTGTTTTTT. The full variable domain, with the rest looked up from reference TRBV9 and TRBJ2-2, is DSGVTQTPKHLITATGQRVTLRCSPRSGDLSVYWYQQSLDQGLQFLIQYYNGEERAKGNILERFSAQQFPDLHSELNLSSLELGDSALYFCASSDNSGLAGAGELFFGEGSRLTVL.

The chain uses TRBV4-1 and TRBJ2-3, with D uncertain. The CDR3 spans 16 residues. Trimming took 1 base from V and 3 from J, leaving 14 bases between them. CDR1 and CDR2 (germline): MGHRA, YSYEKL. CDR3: CASSQVNLVVTDTQYF. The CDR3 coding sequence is TGCGCCAGCAGCCAAGTAAATCTAGTTGTAACAGATACGCAGTATTTT.

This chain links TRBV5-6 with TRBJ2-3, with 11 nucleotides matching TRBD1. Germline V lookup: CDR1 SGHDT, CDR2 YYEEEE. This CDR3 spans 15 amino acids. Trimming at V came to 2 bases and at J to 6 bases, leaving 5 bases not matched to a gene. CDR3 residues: CASSLVGTGGDTQYF. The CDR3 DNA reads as TGTGCCAGCAGCTTAGTTGGGACAGGGGGTGATACGCAGTATTTT.

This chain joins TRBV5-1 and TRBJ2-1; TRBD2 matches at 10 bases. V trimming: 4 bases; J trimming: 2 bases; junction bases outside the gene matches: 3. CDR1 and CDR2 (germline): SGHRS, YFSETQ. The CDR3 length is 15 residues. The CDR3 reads CASSPSGGTYNEQFF. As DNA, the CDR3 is TGCGCCAGCAGCCCTAGCGGGGGAACCTACAATGAGCAGTTCTTC.

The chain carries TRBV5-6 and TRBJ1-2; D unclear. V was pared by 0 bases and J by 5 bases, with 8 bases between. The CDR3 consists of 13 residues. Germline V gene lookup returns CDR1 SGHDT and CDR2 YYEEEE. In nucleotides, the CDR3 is TGTGCCAGCAGCTTGGAGTCAGCTTATGGCTACACCTTC. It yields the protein CASSLESAYGYTF.

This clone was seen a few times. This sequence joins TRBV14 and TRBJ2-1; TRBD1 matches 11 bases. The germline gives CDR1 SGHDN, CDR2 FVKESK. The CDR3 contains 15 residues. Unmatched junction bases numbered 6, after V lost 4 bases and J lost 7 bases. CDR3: CASSLRDRGWNEQFF. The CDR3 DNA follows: TGTGCCAGCAGCCTTCGGGACAGGGGGTGGAATGAGCAGTTCTTC.

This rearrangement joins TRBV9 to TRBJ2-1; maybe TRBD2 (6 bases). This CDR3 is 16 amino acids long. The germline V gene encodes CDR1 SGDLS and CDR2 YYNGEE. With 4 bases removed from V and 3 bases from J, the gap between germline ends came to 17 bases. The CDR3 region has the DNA TGTGCCAGCAGCTCCCCTCTCACGCGGGACTACAATGAGCAGTTCTTC. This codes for CASSSPLTRDYNEQFF.

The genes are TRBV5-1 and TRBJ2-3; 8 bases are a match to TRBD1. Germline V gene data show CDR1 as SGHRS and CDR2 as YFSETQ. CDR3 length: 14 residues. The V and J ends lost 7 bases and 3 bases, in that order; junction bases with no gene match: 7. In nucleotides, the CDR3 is TGCGCCAGCGGAGGACAGGGTGGGACAGATACGCAGTATTTT. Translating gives CASGGQGGTDTQYF.

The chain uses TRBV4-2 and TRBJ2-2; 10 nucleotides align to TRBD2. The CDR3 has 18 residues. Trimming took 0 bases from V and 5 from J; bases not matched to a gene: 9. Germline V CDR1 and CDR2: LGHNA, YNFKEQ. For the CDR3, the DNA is TGTGCCAGCAGCCAAGAAACGCTAGCGGGAGTAGCAACCGGGGAGCTGTTTTTT. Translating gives CASSQETLAGVATGELFF.

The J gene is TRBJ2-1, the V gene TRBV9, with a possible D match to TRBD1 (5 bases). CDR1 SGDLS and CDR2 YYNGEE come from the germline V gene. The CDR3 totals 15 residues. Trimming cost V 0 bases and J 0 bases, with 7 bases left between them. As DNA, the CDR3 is TGTGCCAGCAGCGTAGGACAGAGCTCCTACAATGAGCAGTTCTTC. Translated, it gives CASSVGQSSYNEQFF. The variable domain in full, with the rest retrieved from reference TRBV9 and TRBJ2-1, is DSGVTQTPKHLITATGQRVTLRCSPRSGDLSVYWYQQSLDQGLQFLIQYYNGEERAKGNILERFSAQQFPDLHSELNLSSLELGDSALYFCASSVGQSSYNEQFFGPGTRLTVL.

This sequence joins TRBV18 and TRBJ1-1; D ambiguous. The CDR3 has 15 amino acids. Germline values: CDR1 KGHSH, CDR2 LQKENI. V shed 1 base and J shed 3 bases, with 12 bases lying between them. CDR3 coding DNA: TGTGCCAGCTCACCACGGCAGGCGGGGTACACTGAAGCTTTCTTT. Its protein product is CASSPRQAGYTEAFF.

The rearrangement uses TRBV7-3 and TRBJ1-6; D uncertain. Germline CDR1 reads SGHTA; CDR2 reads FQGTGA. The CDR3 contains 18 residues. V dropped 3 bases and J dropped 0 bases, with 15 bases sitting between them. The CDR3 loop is CASSFKPGPSSYNSPLHF. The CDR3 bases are TGTGCCAGCAGCTTCAAACCCGGGCCTAGCTCCTATAATTCACCCCTCCACTTT.

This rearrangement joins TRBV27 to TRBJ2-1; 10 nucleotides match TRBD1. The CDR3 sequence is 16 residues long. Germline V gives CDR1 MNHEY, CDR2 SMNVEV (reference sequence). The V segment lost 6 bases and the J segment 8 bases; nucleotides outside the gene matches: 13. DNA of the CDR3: TGTGCCAGCAGATCCGACGGGACAGGGGAGAGGCATGAGCAGTTCTTC. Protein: CASRSDGTGERHEQFF.

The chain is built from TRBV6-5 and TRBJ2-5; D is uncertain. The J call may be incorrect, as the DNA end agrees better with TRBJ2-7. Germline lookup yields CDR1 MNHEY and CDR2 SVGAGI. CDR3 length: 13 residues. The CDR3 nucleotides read TGTGCCAGCAGCTATAGACAAGCCCACGAGCAGTACTTC. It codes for CASSYRQAHEQYF.